The rows below give T cell receptor beta chains drawn from one sample of a study of monozygotic twins with inflammatory bowel disease. TCRdb re-called the 5' RACE reads and catalogs CDR3 proteins one per entry, DNA excluded. Here the sample table reports approximately 420,000 distinct CDR3 sequences. Material for sequencing was blood. Every receptor here comes from a human donor with ulcerative colitis or Crohn's disease, or a healthy co-twin of an affected twin (not recorded which). The CDR3 runs from the conserved cysteine through the conserved F or W.

J gene: TRBJ1-2; V gene: TRBV3-1; CDR3 protein: CASSQASSSGYTF
J gene: TRBJ2-5; V gene: TRBV6-6; CDR3 protein: CASSYGVSETQYF
J gene: TRBJ2-7; V gene: TRBV5-1; CDR3 protein: CASSRNPGQLSYEQYF
J gene: TRBJ1-2; V gene: TRBV5-4; CDR3 protein: CASSLLTTGISYGYTF
J gene: TRBJ2-2; V gene: TRBV5-4; CDR3 protein: CASSLDPGWTLSGELFF
J gene: TRBJ1-3; V gene: TRBV5-1; CDR3 protein: CASSLGFGGQPLSGNTIYF
J gene: TRBJ2-1; V gene: TRBV6-2/TRBV6-3; CDR3 protein: CASREGLAVYNEQFF
J gene: TRBJ1-6; V gene: TRBV5-1; CDR3 protein: CASSPGQVSVNSPLHF
J gene: TRBJ1-4; V gene: TRBV2; CDR3 protein: CASSEEGLGAGEKLFF
J gene: TRBJ2-2; V gene: TRBV9; CDR3 protein: CASSVASRRTASNTGELFF
J gene: TRBJ1-5; V gene: TRBV15; CDR3 protein: CATSRWGESNQPQHF
J gene: TRBJ2-3; V gene: TRBV10-3; CDR3 protein: CAIKGSLSGNNLDTQYF
J gene: TRBJ1-1; V gene: TRBV20-1; CDR3 protein: CSAIGMRAAFF
J gene: TRBJ2-4; V gene: TRBV24-1; CDR3 protein: CATSGSGGAKNIQYF
J gene: TRBJ2-3; V gene: TRBV20-1; CDR3 protein: CSARVLAGGPRTDTQYF
J gene: TRBJ2-1; V gene: TRBV28; CDR3 protein: CASRSRTTGEQFF
J gene: TRBJ1-2; V gene: TRBV7-2; CDR3 protein: CASSDGRQGYTF
J gene: TRBJ1-5; V gene: TRBV19; CDR3 protein: CASSNYRGSNQPQHF
J gene: TRBJ2-1; V gene: TRBV5-1; CDR3 protein: CASSSLPGGQNNEQFF
J gene: TRBJ1-2; V gene: TRBV20-1; CDR3 protein: CSAVVGSNYGYTF
J gene: TRBJ1-4; V gene: TRBV7-2; CDR3 protein: CASSLWTAEKLFF
J gene: TRBJ2-7; V gene: TRBV5-1; CDR3 protein: CASSLTRWGGIYEQYF
J gene: TRBJ2-3; V gene: TRBV7-9; CDR3 protein: CASSRFVQRGSTDTQYF
J gene: TRBJ2-7; V gene: TRBV18; CDR3 protein: CASSQGLPPYEQYF
J gene: TRBJ1-3; V gene: TRBV6-4; CDR3 protein: CASSEPEDSVVRPIYF
J gene: TRBJ2-1; V gene: TRBV5-4; CDR3 protein: CASSPWKRGANEQFF
J gene: TRBJ2-1; V gene: TRBV20-1; CDR3 protein: CSARDARGLINEQFF